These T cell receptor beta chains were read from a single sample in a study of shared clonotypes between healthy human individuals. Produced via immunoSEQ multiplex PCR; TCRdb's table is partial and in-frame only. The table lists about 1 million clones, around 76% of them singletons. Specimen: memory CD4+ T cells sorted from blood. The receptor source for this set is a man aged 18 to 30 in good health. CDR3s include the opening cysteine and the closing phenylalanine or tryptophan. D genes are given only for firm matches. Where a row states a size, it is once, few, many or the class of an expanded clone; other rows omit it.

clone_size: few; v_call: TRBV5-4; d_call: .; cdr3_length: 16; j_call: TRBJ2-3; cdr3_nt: TGTGCCAGCAGCTTGGCAGCTTCTTCCGGGGCAGATACGCAGTATTTT; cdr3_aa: CASSLAASSGADTQYF
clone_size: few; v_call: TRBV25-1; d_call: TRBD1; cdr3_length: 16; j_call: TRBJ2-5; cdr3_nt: TGTGCCAGCAGTGAATCCAGGACAGGGGCCGGGGAGACCCAGTACTTC; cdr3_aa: CASSESRTGAGETQYF
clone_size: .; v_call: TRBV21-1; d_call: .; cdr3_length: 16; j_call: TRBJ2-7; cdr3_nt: TGTGCCAGCAGCAAAGTTTGGCAGGGGGCGTGTAACGAGCAGTACTTC; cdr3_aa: CASSKVWQGACNEQYF
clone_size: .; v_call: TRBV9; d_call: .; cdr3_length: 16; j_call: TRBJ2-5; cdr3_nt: TGTGCCAGCAGCGTAGGGATAGCGGAGTACCAAGAGACCCAGTACTTC; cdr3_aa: CASSVGIAEYQETQYF
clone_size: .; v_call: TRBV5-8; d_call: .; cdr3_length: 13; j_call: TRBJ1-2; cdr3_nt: TGTGCCAGCAGGATATACCAGACCTATGGCTACACCTTC; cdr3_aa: CASRIYQTYGYTF
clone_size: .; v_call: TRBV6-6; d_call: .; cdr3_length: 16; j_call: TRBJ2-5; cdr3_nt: TGTGCCAGCGGCCTAGGCGGACTAAGTGCCCAAGAGACCCAGTACTTC; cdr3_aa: CASGLGGLSAQETQYF
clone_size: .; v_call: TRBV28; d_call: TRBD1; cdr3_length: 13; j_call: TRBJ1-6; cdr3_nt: TGTGCCGGACAGGGGGAACTTAATTCACCCCTCCACTTT; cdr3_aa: CAGQGELNSPLHF
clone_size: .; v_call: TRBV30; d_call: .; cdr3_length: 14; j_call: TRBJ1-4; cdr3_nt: TGTGCCACCGACGTAGGGTTAACTAATGAAAAACTGTTTTTT; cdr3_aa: CATDVGLTNEKLFF
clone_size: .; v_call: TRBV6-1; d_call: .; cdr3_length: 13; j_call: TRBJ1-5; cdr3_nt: TGTGCCAGCAACGTATTTAGCAATCAGCCCCAGCATTTT; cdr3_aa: CASNVFSNQPQHF
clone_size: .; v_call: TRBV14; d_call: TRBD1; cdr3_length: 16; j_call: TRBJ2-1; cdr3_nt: TGTGCCAGCAGCCAGCTAGGGACAGGGGGCTACAATGAGCAGTTCTTC; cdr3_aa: CASSQLGTGGYNEQFF
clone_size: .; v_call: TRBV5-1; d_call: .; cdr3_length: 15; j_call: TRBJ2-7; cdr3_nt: TGCGCCAGCAGCACCCGCAGGGGCAATTCCTACGAGCAGTACTTC; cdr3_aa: CASSTRRGNSYEQYF
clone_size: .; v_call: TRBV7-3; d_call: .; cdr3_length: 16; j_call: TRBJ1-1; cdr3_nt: TGTGCCAGCAGCTTAACGGGAGGGCCCATGAACACTGAAGCTTTCTTT; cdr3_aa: CASSLTGGPMNTEAFF
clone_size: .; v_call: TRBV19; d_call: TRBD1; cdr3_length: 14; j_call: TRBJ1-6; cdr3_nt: TGTGCCAGTAGTACCCGACAGGGGAGTTCACCCCTCCACTTT; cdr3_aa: CASSTRQGSSPLHF
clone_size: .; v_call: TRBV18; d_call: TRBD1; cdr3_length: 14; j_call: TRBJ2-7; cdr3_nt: TGTGCCAGCTCAGAGACAGGGTTTAGGTACGAGCAGTACTTC; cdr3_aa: CASSETGFRYEQYF
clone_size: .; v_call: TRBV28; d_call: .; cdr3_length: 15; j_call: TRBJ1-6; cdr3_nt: TGTGCCAGCAGTTTCCGGGACTCCCCCTATTCACCCCTCCACTTT; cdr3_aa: CASSFRDSPYSPLHF
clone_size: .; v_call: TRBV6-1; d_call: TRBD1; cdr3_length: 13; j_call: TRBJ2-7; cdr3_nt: TGTGCCAGCTGCCGACAGGGACCCGGGGAGCAGTACTTC; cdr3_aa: CASCRQGPGEQYF
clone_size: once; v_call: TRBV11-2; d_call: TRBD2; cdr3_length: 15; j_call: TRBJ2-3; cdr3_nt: TGTGCCAGCAGATTACCGGGACTAGCTACAGATACGCAGTATTTT; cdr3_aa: CASRLPGLATDTQYF
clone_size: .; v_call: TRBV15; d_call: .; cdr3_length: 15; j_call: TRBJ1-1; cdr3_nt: TGTGCCACCAGCAGAGAGGGGACCGCGAACACTGAAGCTTTCTTT; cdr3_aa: CATSREGTANTEAFF
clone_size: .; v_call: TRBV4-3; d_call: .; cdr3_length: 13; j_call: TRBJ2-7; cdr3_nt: TGCGCCAGCAGCCGGGGAGTCTCCTACGAGCAGTACTTC; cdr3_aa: CASSRGVSYEQYF
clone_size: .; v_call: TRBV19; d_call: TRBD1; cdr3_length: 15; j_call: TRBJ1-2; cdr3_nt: TGTGCCAGTAGTTTCGGACAGGGGGGAATAGGAGGCTACACCTTC; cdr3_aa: CASSFGQGGIGGYTF
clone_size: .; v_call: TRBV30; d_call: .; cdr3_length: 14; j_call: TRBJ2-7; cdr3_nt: TGTGCCTGGAGTGTAGGAGGGAGCAGGTACGAGCAGTACTTC; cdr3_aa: CAWSVGGSRYEQYF
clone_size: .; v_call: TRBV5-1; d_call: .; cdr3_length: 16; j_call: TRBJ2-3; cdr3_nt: TGCGCCAGCAGCTTACTCATCGGGGGACGCACAGATACGCAGTATTTT; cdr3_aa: CASSLLIGGRTDTQYF
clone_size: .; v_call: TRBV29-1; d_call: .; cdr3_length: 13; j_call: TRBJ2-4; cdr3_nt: TGCAGCGTTGGTCTGGTAGCCAAAAACATTCAGTACTTC; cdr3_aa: CSVGLVAKNIQYF
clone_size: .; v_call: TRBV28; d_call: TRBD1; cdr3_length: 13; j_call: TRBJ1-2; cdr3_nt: TGTGCCAGCAGCTGGGACAGGGGTTATGGCTACACCTTC; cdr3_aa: CASSWDRGYGYTF
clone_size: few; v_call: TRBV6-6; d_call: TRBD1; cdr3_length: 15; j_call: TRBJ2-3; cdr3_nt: TGTGCCACCACTACTACAGGGGGATACACAGATACGCAGTATTTT; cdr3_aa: CATTTTGGYTDTQYF
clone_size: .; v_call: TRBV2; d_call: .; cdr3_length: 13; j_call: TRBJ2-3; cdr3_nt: TGTGCCAGCTCCCGGGGGAGCACAGATACGCAGTATTTT; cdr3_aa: CASSRGSTDTQYF
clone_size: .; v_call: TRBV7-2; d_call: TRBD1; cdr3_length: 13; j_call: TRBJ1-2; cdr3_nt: TGTGCCAGCAGCATAGACAGGGATAATGGCTACACCTTC; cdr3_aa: CASSIDRDNGYTF
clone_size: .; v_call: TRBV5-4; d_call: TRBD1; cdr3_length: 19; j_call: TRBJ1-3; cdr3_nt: TGTGCCAGCAGCTTGTGGGGCCGATGGGACAGGGGGACGGGAAACACCATATATTTT; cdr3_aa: CASSLWGRWDRGTGNTIYF
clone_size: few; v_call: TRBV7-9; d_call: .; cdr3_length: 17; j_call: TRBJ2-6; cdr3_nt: TGTGCCAGCAGCTTAGCGCAAGGGAGCTCTGGGGCCAACGTCCTGACTTTC; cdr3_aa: CASSLAQGSSGANVLTF
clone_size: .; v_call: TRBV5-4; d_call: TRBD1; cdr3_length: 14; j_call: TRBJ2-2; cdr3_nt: TGTGCCAGCAGTACAGGGGGCAACACCGGGGAGCTGTTTTTT; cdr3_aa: CASSTGGNTGELFF
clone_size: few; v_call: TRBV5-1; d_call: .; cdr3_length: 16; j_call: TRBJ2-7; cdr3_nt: TGCGCCAGCAGCTTGGAATCGGGCCGGAGCTCCTACGAGCAGTACTTC; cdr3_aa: CASSLESGRSSYEQYF
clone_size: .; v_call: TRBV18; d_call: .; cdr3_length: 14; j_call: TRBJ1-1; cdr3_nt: TGTGCCAGCTCACCATTTTTGAGTTTAACTGAAGCTTTCTTT; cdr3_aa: CASSPFLSLTEAFF
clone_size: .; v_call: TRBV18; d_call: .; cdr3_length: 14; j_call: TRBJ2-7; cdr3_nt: TGTGCCAGCTCACCGAAGGGGGAAAACTACGAGCAGTACTTC; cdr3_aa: CASSPKGENYEQYF
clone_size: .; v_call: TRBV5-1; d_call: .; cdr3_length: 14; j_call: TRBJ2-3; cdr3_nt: TGCGCCAGCAGCTTGCAGGACTTCACAGATACGCAGTATTTT; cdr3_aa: CASSLQDFTDTQYF
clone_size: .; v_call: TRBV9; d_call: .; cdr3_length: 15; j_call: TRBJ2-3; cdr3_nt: TGTGCCAGCAGTGCCGGGACCCCTATGACAGATACGCAGTATTTT; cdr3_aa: CASSAGTPMTDTQYF
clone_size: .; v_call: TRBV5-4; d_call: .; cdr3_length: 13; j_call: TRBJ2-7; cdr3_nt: TGTGCCAGCAGCCCCGGGCCCTCTTACGAGCAGTACTTC; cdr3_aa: CASSPGPSYEQYF
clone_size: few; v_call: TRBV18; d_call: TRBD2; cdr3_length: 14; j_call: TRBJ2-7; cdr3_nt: TGTGCCAGCTCTCCCGGGACTAGCGGCTACGAGCAGTACTTC; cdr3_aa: CASSPGTSGYEQYF
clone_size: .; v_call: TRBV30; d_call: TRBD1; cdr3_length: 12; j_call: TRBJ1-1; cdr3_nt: TGTGCCTGGAGGACAGGGAGAACTGAAGCTTTCTTT; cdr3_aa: CAWRTGRTEAFF
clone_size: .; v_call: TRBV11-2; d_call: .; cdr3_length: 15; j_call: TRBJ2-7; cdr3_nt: TGTGCCAGCAGGGATCCGAGGGTAACCTCCTACGAGCAGTACTTC; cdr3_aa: CASRDPRVTSYEQYF
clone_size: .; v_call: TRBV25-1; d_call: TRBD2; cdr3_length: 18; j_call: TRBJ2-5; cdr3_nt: TGTGCCAGCAGGGAAGCGGGGGACACACTAGCGGGAGGGGAGACCCAGTACTTC; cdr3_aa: CASREAGDTLAGGETQYF
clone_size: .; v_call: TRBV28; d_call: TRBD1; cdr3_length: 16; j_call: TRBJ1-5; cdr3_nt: TGTGCCAGCAGTTTTCTGGGACAGATTAGCAATCAGCCCCAGCATTTT; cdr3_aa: CASSFLGQISNQPQHF
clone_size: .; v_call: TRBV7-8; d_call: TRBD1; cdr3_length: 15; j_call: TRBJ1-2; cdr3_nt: TGTGCCAGCAGCCGAGGGACAGGGGTAAACTATGGCTACACCTTC; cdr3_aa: CASSRGTGVNYGYTF
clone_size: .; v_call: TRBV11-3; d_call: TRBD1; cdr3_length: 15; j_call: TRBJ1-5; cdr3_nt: TGTGCCAGCAGCGCAGGGACAGGAGAAGATCAGCCCCAGCATTTT; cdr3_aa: CASSAGTGEDQPQHF
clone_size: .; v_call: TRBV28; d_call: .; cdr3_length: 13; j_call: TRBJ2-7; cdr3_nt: TGTGCCAGCAGTCAGGACAGCCCCTACGAGCAGTACTTC; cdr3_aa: CASSQDSPYEQYF
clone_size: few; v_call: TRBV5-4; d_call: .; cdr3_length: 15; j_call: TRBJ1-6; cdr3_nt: TGTGCCAGCAGCTGGGAGCCGGGGGCCAATTCACCCCTCCACTTT; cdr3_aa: CASSWEPGANSPLHF
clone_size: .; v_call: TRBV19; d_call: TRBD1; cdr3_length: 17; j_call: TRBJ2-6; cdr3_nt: TGTGCCAGTAGTATAGGGGACAGGGGGTCTGGGGCCAACGTCCTGACTTTC; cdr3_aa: CASSIGDRGSGANVLTF
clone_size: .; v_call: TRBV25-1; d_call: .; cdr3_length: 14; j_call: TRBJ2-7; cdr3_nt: TGTGCCAGCAGTGAATTCCTTTCGGGGTACGAGCAGTACTTC; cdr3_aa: CASSEFLSGYEQYF
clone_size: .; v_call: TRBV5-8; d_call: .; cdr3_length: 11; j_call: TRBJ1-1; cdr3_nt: TGTGCCAGCAGCTTGGTTAATGAAGCTTTCTTT; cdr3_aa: CASSLVNEAFF
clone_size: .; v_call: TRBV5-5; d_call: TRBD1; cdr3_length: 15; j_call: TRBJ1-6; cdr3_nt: TGTGCCAGCAGCGTTAGAACAGGGGAGAATTCACCCCTCCACTTT; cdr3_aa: CASSVRTGENSPLHF
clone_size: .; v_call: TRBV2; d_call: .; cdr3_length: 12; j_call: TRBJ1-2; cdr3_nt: TGTGCCAGCAGTGACTCCGGACGTGGCTACACCTTC; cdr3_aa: CASSDSGRGYTF
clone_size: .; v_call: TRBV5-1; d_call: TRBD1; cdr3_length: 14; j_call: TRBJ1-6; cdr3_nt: TGCGCCAGCATGACTGGGACAGGGCGTTCACCCCTCCACTTT; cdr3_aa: CASMTGTGRSPLHF
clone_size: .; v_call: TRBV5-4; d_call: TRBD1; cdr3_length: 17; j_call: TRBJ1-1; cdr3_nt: TGTGCCAGCAGCTCAGGGACAGGGAGGACTCCGGACACTGAAGCTTTCTTT; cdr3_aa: CASSSGTGRTPDTEAFF
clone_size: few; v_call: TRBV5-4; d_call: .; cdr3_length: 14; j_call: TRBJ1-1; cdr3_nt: TGTGCCAGCAGCTTGGGGGGGGAGTACACTGAAGCTTTCTTT; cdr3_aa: CASSLGGEYTEAFF
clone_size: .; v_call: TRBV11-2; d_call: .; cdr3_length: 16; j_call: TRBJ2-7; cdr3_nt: TGTGCCAGCAGCTTAGATTCGGCAGCCCTAGGAGACGAGCAGTACTTC; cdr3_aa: CASSLDSAALGDEQYF